The clone carrying this T cell receptor (beta chain) was counted ten times or more. This sample is part of a study of T cells in Graves' hyperthyroidism and ophthalmopathy. CDR1 is LGHDT and CDR2 is YNNKEL in the germline V gene (reference sequence). The V gene lost 2 bases and the J gene lost 3 bases, with 10 bases spanning the gap. The CDR3 consists of 14 residues. RNA transcripts yielded amplified TCR beta CDR3 regions. Researchers ran a first-round RT-PCR on the TCR CDR3 using the HTBI primer set. Via MiXCR, TCRdb re-called the multiplex PCR reads, giving one row per CDR3 protein. This repertoire shows roughly 350,000 distinct CDR3 sequences, more than 12% found once; its top ten account for 20%.

This clonotype was sampled from a woman in her twenties or thirties with Graves' ophthalmopathy. The sequencing input was blood. This sequence joins TRBV3-1 and TRBJ1-2; D is uncertain. The CDR3 sequence: CASSQSDGYYGYTF. CDR3 nucleotide sequence: TGTGCCAGCAGCCAATCGGACGGCTACTATGGCTACACCTTC.